The 16 T cell receptor beta chains below all came from one sample that was sequenced in a study of T cells after yellow fever vaccination. TCRdb redid the calling of the 5' RACE reads with MiXCR, one entry per CDR3 protein. The sample contains approximately 260,000 distinct CDR3 sequences, over 10% of which appear only once. Sequenced here: CD4+ T cells sorted from PBMCs, sampled 45 days after the yellow fever booster vaccination. These TCRs come from a man aged 25 to 40 who received the YFV17D yellow fever vaccine.

The chain couples TRBV7-2 to TRBJ2-7, with 9 nucleotides matching TRBD2. Germline V gives CDR1 SGHTA, CDR2 FQGNSA. The CDR3 covers 14 residues. Trimming took 1 base from V and 3 from J; bases not matched to a gene: 1. CDR3 region: CASSLGLAVYEQYF. In nucleotides, the CDR3 is TGTGCCAGCAGCTTAGGACTAGCGGTCTACGAGCAGTACTTC.

This chain links TRBV5-1 with TRBJ2-1, with D maybe TRBD2 (6 bases). Germline loops: CDR1 SGHRS, CDR2 YFSETQ. The CDR3 loop spans 13 amino acids. V lost 4 bases to trimming and J lost 4 bases, with 9 bases between them. The CDR3 protein is CASSAGTYNEQFF. The DNA for the CDR3 is TGCGCCAGCAGCGCGGGGACGTACAATGAGCAGTTCTTC.

The chain joins TRBV6-5 to TRBJ2-1; D might be TRBD1 (6 bases). The CDR3 runs to 13 residues. The V gene's germline CDR1 is MNHEY and CDR2 SVGAGI. V lost 2 bases, J lost 10 bases, and 12 bases lay in between. CDR3 sequence: CASSYPTGNEQFF. The CDR3 DNA reads as TGTGCCAGCAGTTACCCAACAGGGAACGAGCAGTTCTTC.

In regard to this clonotype: This may come from a read error, since a much larger clone is one base off. The V call is TRBV20-1, the J call TRBJ2-1, with D possibly being TRBD1 (6 bases). Germline CDR1 reads DFQATT; CDR2 reads SNEGSKA (reference sequence). The CDR3 is made up of 12 amino acids. The CDR3 protein is CSGMSQGNELFF. DNA for the CDR3: TGCAGTGGGATGTCACAGGGAAATGAGCTGTTCTTC.

The CDR3 coding sequence is TGTGCCAGCAGCTTAGCCATAACTAGCGGACATTACGAGCAGTACTTC. The encoded protein is CASSLAITSGHYEQYF. J is TRBJ2-7 and V is TRBV7-2; 8 bases map to TRBD2. J gave up 4 bases and V 0 bases, and 8 bases lay outside the gene matches. Germline values: CDR1 SGHTA, CDR2 FQGNSA. This CDR3 spans 16 amino acids.

This rearrangement joins TRBV18 to TRBJ2-5; no reliable D call. The CDR3 totals 13 residues. The V end lost 1 base, the J end lost 5 bases, and 8 bases lay between the germline ends. CDR1 is KGHSH and CDR2 is LQKENI in the germline V gene. The CDR3 DNA follows: TGTGCCAGCTCACCACAGGGTTGGGAGACCCAGTACTTC. Residues: CASSPQGWETQYF.

The chain employs TRBV12-3 or TRBV12-4 and TRBJ2-1; D call uncertain. CDR3 length equals 13 residues. Trimming cost V 6 bases and J 5 bases, with 11 bases left between them. The CDR3 DNA reads TGTGCCAGCAGCGGAAAGTCCCACAATGAGCAGTTCTTC. Translation: CASSGKSHNEQFF.

The genes are TRBV4-2 and TRBJ1-3; unclear D gene. Between the trimmed V and J ends, which lost 1 base and 0 bases, there was a span of 13 bases. The CDR3 length is 17 residues. Germline V CDR1 and CDR2: LGHNA, YNFKEQ. DNA for the CDR3: TGTGCCAGCAGCCAAGGGACCGGGCCCAGCTCTGGAAACACCATATATTTT. It codes for CASSQGTGPSSGNTIYF.

J is TRBJ2-1 and V is TRBV6-6; D gene ambiguous. Per the germline V gene, CDR1 is MNHNY and CDR2 is SVGAGI (reference sequence). Trimming stripped 6 bases from V and 4 bases from J, with 10 bases between. This CDR3 is built from 13 residues. CDR3 sequence: CASRSSMYNEQFF. Written as DNA, the CDR3 is TGTGCCAGCAGGTCCAGTATGTACAATGAGCAGTTCTTC.

This clonotype was seen a handful of times. The gene calls are TRBV12-3 or TRBV12-4 and TRBJ2-5; tentatively, D is TRBD1 or TRBD2 (5 bases each). V lost 4 bases and J lost 7, with 10 bases in between. The CDR3 has 12 residues. The CDR3 protein is CASSSHGGTQYF. Written as DNA, the CDR3 is TGTGCCAGCAGTTCACATGGGGGGACCCAGTACTTC.

This clonotype was seen more than once but under ten times. The V gene is TRBV6-1, the J gene TRBJ2-3; maybe TRBD1 (6 bases). CDR3 length: 16 amino acids. The V end lost 5 bases, the J end lost 4 bases, and 19 bases lay between the germline ends. Germline assignment: CDR1 MNHNS and CDR2 SASEGT. CDR3 nucleotides: TGTGCCAGCAGTCCCCTAGGGACACATGGGGCAGATACGCAGTATTTT. As protein: CASSPLGTHGADTQYF.

The chain has TRBV29-1 and TRBJ2-3; tentatively, D is TRBD1 (5 bases). The CDR3 has 12 amino acids. V was clipped by 3 bases and J by 4 bases, with 8 bases between them. The V gene's germline CDR1 is SQVTM and CDR2 ANQGSEA. The CDR3 DNA follows: TGCAGCGTTGACGCAGGGTCAGATACGCAGTATTTT. Its translation is CSVDAGSDTQYF.

This clonotype was seen a few times. The chain links TRBV3-1 to TRBJ2-1; 7 nucleotides align to TRBD2. Germline V gene sequence: CDR1 LGHDT, CDR2 YNNKEL (reference sequence). Germline trimming cut 1 base from V and 12 bases from J; bases unmatched to any gene: 6. The CDR3 totals 13 residues. The DNA of the CDR3 is TGTGCCAGCAGCCAAGGGACTAGTAGGGGGCAGTTCTTC. This codes for CASSQGTSRGQFF.

This clonotype showed up just a few times. The chain carries TRBV29-1 and TRBJ1-2, with D hard to call. Germline V gives CDR1 SQVTM, CDR2 ANQGSEA. The CDR3 is 11 amino acids. V shed 3 bases and J shed 4 bases, with 6 bases lying between them. The CDR3 here is CSVDSSYGYTF. In DNA form, the CDR3 reads TGCAGCGTTGACAGCAGCTATGGCTACACCTTC.

Of note for this clonotype: One junction end does not reproduce the germline sequence, and a read error may be involved. The genes are TRBV7-9 and TRBJ2-7; D is ambiguous. This CDR3 contains 13 residues. Germline V CDR1 and CDR2: SEHNR, FQNEAQ (reference sequence). The CDR3 DNA is TGTGCCAGCAGCTTAGACACCTTCGGCGAACTTGGCTTC. It translates to CASSLDTFGELGF.

A remark on this clonotype: At one of its ends the junction is not consistent with the germline gene, which may arise from a read error. V is TRBV7-8 and J is TRBJ2-3; no definite D call. This CDR3 contains 16 residues. The germline V gene has CDR1 SGHVS and CDR2 FQNEAQ. The CDR3: CASSPTPGAGLDTQFF. The CDR3 DNA reads as TGTGCCAGCAGCCCAACGCCCGGTGCCGGTTTAGATACGCAGTTTTTT.